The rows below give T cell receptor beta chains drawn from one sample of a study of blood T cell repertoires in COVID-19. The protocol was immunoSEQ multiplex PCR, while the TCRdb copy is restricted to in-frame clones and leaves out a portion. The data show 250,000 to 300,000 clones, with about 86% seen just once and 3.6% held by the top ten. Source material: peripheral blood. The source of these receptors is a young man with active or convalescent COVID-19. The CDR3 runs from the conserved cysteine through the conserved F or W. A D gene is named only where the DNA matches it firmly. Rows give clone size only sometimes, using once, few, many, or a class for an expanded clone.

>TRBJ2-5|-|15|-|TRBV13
CASSFGREGEETQYF
TGTGCCAGCAGCTTCGGCAGGGAAGGTGAAGAGACCCAGTACTTC
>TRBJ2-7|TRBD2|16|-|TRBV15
CATSRGTTSFMLEQYF
TGTGCCACCAGCAGAGGGACGACTAGCTTTATGCTCGAGCAGTACTTC
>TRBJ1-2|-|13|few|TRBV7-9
CASRSTELGSYTF
TGTGCCAGCAGATCAACAGAGCTCGGTAGCTACACCTTC
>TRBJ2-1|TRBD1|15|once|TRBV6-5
CASSLGTGLPGEQFF
TGTGCCAGCAGTCTCGGGACAGGTCTGCCCGGTGAGCAGTTCTTC
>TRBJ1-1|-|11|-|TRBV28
CASSLLTEAFF
TGTGCCAGCAGTTTGCTAACTGAAGCTTTCTTT
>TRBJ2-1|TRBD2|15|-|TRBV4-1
CASSQELALYNEQFF
TGCGCCAGCAGCCAGGAACTAGCGCTATACAATGAGCAGTTCTTC
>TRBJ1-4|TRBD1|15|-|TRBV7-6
CASSQKQGGREKLFF
TGTGCCAGCAGCCAAAAACAGGGGGGTAGGGAAAAACTGTTTTTT
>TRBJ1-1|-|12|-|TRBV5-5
CASSHQGPEAFF
TGTGCCAGCAGTCATCAGGGCCCTGAAGCTTTCTTT
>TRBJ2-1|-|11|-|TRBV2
CASREINEQFF
TGTGCCAGCAGGGAAATAAATGAGCAGTTCTTC
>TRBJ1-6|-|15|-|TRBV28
CASSAYSGLGSPLHF
TGTGCCAGCTCCGCCTATTCGGGATTAGGGTCACCCCTCCACTTT
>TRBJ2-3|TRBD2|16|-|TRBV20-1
CSASSSGTSGTDTQYF
TGCAGTGCTAGTTCATCCGGGACTAGCGGCACAGATACGCAGTATTTT
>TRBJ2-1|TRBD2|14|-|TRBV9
CASSVPGAGKEQFF
TGTGCCAGCAGCGTTCCCGGAGCGGGAAAGGAGCAGTTCTTC
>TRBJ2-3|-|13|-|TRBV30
CARRRPSTDTQYF
TGTGCCCGGAGGCGGCCTAGCACAGATACGCAGTATTTT
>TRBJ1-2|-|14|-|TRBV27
CASSLQAGDYGYTF
TGTGCCAGCAGTTTACAGGCTGGTGACTATGGCTACACCTTC
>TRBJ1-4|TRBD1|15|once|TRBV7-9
CASSSLTGGAVKLFF
TGTGCCAGCAGCTCCCTGACAGGGGGCGCGGTAAAACTGTTTTTT
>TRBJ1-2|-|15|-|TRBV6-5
CASRLGPGFIYGYTF
TGTGCCAGCAGATTAGGCCCGGGGTTTATCTATGGCTACACCTTC
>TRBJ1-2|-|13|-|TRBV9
CASASLLSSGYTF
TGTGCCAGCGCAAGCTTACTCTCGTCGGGCTACACCTTC
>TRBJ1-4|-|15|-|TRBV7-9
CASSSSREVYEKLFF
TGTGCCAGCAGCTCTTCCAGGGAGGTATATGAAAAACTGTTTTTT
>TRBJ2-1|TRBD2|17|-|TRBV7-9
CASSFAGLAGGGNEQFF
TGTGCCAGCAGCTTTGCGGGACTAGCGGGAGGAGGCAATGAGCAGTTCTTC
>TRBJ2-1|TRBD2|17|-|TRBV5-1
CASSLGFSGRAIDEQFF
TGCGCCAGCAGCTTGGGGTTTAGCGGGAGGGCCATCGATGAGCAGTTCTTC
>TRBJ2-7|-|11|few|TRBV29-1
CSVGISGEQYF
TGCAGCGTTGGTATTAGTGGCGAGCAGTACTTC
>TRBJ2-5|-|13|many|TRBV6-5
CASSYGGQETQYF
TGTGCCAGCAGTTACGGAGGCCAAGAGACCCAGTACTTC
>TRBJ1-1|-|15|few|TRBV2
CASSESLLRNTEAFF
TGTGCCAGCAGTGAATCTCTCTTGAGGAACACTGAAGCTTTCTTT
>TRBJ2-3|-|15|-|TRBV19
CASSRGRAYTDTQYF
TGTGCCAGTAGTAGGGGCAGGGCCTACACAGATACGCAGTATTTT
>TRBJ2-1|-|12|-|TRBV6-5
CASWDARGEQFF
TGTGCCAGTTGGGACGCCAGGGGTGAGCAGTTCTTC
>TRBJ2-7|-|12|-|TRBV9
CASSALPYEQYF
TGTGCCAGCAGCGCTCTCCCCTACGAGCAGTACTTC
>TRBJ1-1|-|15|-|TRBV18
CASSPSTLENTEAFF
TGTGCCAGCTCACCAAGTACCTTAGAGAACACTGAAGCTTTCTTT
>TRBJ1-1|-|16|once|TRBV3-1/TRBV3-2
CASSQETGRKNTEAFF
TGTGCCAGCAGCCAAGAGACTGGTCGTAAGAACACTGAAGCTTTCTTT
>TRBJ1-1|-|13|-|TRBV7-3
CASSDGRGTEAFF
TGTGCCAGCTCGGACGGTCGGGGCACTGAAGCTTTCTTT
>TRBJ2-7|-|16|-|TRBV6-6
CASSYRPSGGIDEQYF
TGTGCCAGCAGTTACCGGCCAAGCGGTGGGATAGACGAGCAGTACTTC
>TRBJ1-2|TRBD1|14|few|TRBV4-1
CASSPPGQGEGYTF
TGCGCCAGCAGCCCGCCGGGACAGGGCGAGGGCTACACCTTC
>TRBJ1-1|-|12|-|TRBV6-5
CASMREFPEAFF
TGTGCCAGCATGAGGGAATTCCCTGAAGCTTTCTTT
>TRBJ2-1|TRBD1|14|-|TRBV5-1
CASSLGDRGFEQFF
TGCGCCAGCAGCTTGGGTGACAGGGGTTTTGAGCAGTTCTTC
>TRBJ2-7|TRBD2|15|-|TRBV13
CASSRSGGDSYEQYF
TGTGCCAGCAGTCGTAGCGGGGGCGACTCCTACGAGCAGTACTTC
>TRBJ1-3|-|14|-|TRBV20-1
CSASPAGLGNTIYF
TGCAGTGCTAGTCCGGCAGGACTCGGAAACACCATATATTTT
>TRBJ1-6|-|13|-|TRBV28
CASSDFYNSPLHF
TGTGCCAGCAGTGACTTCTATAATTCACCCCTCCACTTT
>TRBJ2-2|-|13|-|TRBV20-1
CSASRGNTGELFF
TGCAGTGCTAGTAGGGGGAACACCGGGGAGCTGTTTTTT
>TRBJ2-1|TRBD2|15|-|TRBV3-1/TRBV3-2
CASSQVTSGRNEQFF
TGTGCCAGCAGCCAAGTGACTAGCGGGAGAAATGAGCAGTTCTTC
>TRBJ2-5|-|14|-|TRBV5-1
CASSLSMRLETQYF
TGCGCCAGCAGCTTGTCGATGAGGTTGGAGACCCAGTACTTC
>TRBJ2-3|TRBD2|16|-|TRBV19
CASSQIAGANTDTQYF
TGTGCCAGTAGCCAGATAGCGGGGGCGAACACAGATACGCAGTATTTT
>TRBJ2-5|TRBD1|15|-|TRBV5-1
CASSIRQGLGETQYF
TGCGCCAGCAGCATTAGACAGGGTCTAGGAGAGACCCAGTACTTC
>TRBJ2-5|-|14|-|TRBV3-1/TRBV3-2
CASTWERSQETQYF
TGTGCCAGCACCTGGGAGCGGTCACAAGAGACCCAGTACTTC
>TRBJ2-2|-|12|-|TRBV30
CAWGDGPGELFF
TGTGCCTGGGGGGATGGGCCCGGGGAGCTGTTTTTT
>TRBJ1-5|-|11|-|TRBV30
CAWGSDQPQHF
TGTGCCTGGGGGAGCGACCAGCCCCAGCATTTT
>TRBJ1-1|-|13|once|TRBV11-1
CASSLVQLHEAFF
TGTGCCAGCAGCTTAGTACAGTTACACGAAGCTTTCTTT
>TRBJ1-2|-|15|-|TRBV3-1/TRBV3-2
CASSHSNRIFYGYTF
TGTGCCAGCAGCCATAGTAACAGAATTTTCTATGGCTACACCTTC
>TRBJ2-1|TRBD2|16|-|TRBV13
CASSAGLAGGYNEQFF
TGTGCCAGCAGCGCGGGACTAGCGGGAGGGTACAATGAGCAGTTCTTC